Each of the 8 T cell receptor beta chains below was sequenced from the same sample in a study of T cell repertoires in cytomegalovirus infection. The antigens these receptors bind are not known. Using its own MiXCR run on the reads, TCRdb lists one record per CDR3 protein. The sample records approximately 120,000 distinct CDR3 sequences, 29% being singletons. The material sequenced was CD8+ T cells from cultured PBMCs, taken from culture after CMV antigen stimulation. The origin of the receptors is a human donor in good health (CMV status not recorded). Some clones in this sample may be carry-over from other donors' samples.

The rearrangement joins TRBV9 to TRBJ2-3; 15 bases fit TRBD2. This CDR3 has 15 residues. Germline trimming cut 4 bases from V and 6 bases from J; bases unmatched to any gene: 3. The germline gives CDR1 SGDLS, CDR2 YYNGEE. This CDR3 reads CASSTGLAGGDTQYF. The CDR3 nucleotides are TGTGCCAGCAGCACAGGACTAGCGGGGGGGGATACGCAGTATTTT. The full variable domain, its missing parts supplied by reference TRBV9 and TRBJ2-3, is DSGVTQTPKHLITATGQRVTLRCSPRSGDLSVYWYQQSLDQGLQFLIQYYNGEERAKGNILERFSAQQFPDLHSELNLSSLELGDSALYFCASSTGLAGGDTQYFGPGTRLTVL.

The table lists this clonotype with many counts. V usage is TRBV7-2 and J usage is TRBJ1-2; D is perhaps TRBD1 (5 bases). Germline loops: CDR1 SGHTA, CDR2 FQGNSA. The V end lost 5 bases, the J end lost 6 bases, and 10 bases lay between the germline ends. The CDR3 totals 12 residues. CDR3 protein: CASSPKTDGYTF. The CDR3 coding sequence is TGTGCCAGCAGCCCGAAGACAGATGGCTACACCTTC.

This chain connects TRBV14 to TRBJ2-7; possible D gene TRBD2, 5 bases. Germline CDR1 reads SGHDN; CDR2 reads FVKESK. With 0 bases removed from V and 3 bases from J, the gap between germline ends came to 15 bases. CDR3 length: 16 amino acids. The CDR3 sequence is CASSQDSPTGYYEQYF. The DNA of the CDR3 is TGTGCCAGCAGCCAAGATTCCCCCACGGGATACTACGAGCAGTACTTC.

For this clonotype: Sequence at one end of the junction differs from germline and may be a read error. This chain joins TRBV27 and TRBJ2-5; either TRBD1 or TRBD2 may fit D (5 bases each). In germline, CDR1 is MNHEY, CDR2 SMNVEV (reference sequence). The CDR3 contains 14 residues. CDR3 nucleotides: TGTGCCAACAGTTTACTAGGGGTAGGGGAGACCCAGTACTTC. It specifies CANSLLGVGETQYF.

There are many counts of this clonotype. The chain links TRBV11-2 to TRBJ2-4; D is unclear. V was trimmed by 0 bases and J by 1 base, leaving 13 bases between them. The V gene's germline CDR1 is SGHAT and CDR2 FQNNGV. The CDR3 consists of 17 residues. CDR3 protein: CASSLEVTVQAKNIQYF. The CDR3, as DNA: TGTGCCAGCAGCTTAGAGGTTACTGTACAGGCCAAAAACATTCAGTACTTC.

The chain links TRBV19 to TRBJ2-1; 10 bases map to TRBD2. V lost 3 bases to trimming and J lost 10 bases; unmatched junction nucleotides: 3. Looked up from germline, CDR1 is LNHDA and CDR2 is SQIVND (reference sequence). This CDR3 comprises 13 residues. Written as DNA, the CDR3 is TGTGCCAGTAGTATTCTACTAGCGGGGGAGCAGTTCTTC. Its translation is CASSILLAGEQFF.

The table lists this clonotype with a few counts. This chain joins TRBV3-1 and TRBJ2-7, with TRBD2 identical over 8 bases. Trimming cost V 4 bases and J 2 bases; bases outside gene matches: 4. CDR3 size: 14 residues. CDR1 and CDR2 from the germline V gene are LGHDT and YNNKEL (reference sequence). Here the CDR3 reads CASSPGGDPYEQYF. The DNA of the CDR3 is TGTGCCAGCAGCCCCGGGGGGGACCCCTACGAGCAGTACTTC.

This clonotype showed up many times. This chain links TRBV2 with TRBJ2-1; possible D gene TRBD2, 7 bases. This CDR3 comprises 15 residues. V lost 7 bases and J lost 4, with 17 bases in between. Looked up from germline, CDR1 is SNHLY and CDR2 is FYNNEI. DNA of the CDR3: TGTGCCAGCATTGCCTCGGGGGGCCCATACAATGAGCAGTTCTTC. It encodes CASIASGGPYNEQFF.